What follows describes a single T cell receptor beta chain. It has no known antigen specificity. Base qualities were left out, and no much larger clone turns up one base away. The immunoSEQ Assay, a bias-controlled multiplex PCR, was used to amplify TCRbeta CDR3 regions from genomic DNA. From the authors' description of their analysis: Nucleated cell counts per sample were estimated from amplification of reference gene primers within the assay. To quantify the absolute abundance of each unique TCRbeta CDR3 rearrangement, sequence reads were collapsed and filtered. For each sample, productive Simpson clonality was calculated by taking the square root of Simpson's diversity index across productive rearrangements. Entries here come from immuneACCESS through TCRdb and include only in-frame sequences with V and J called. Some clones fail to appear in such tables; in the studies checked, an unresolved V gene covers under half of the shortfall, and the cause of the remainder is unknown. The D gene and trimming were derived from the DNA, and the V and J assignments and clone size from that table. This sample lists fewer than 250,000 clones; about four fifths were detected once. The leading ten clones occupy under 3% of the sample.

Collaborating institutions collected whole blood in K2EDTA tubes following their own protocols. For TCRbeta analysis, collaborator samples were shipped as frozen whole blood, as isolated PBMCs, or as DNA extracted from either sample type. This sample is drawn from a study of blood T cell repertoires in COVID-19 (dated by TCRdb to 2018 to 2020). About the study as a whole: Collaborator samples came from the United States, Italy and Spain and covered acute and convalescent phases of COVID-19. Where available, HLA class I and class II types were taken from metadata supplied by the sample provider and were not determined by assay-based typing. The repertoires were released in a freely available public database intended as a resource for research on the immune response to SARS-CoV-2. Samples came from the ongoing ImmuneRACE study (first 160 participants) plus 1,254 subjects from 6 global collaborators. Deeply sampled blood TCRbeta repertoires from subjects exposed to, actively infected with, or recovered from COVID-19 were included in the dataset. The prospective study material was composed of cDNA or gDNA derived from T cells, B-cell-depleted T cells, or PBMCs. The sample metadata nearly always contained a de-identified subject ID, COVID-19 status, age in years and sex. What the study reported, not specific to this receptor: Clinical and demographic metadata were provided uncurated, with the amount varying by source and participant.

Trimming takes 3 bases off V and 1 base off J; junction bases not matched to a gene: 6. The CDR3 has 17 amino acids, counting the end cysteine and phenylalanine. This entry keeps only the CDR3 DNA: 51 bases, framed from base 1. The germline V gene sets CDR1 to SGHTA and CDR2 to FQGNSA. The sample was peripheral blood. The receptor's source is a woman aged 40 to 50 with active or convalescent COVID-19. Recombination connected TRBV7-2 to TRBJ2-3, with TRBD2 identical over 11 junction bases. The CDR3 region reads CASSFLTSGGRTDTQYF. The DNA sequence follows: TGTGCCAGCAGCTTCCTAACTAGCGGGGGTCGCACAGATACGCAGTATTTT.